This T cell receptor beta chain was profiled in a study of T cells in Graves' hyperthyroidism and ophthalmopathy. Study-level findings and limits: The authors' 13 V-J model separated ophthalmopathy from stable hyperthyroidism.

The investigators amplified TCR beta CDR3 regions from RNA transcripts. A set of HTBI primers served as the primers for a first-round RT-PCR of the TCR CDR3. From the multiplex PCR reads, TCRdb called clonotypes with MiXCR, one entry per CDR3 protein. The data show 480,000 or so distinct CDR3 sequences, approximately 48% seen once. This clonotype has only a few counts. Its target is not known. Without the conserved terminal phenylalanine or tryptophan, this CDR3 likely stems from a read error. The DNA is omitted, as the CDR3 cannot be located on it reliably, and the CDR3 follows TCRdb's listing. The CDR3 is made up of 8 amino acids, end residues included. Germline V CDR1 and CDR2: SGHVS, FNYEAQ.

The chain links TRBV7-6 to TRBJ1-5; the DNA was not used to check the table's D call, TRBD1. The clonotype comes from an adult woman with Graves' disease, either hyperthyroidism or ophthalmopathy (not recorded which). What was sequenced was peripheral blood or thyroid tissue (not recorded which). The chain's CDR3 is CASSQGQG.